Below are 4 T cell receptor beta chains sequenced from a single sample in a study of molecular identifiers for immune sequencing clone quantification. TCRdb reprocessed the PCR reads with MiXCR, giving one entry per CDR3 protein. Among more than 95,000 distinct CDR3 sequences listed, approximately 25% were seen once. Sequencing was carried out using naive CD8+ T cells from blood, with Jurkat cell RNA spiked in. The subset was: FACS-sorted CD8+CD4-CCR7+CD45RA+ naive T cells. The receptors derive from a human donor in good health. Some libraries in this study had Jurkat cell RNA spiked in.

This chain links TRBV5-1 with TRBJ2-1; D ambiguous. Between the trimmed V and J ends, which lost 3 bases and 8 bases, there was a span of 12 bases. Germline V CDR1 and CDR2: SGHRS, YFSETQ. The CDR3 has 13 residues. The CDR3 reads CASSSETYDEQFF. As DNA, the CDR3 is TGCGCCAGCAGCTCCGAGACGTACGATGAGCAGTTCTTC.

On this clonotype: A much larger clone lies one base from this, so it may be a read error. The rearrangement joins TRBV27 to TRBJ1-5; TRBD1 might be the D (5 bases). There are 15 residues in the CDR3. Per germline, CDR1 MNHEY and CDR2 SMNVEV (reference sequence). The CDR3 here is CVSSLFGGSNQPQHF. CDR3 nucleotide sequence: TGTGTCAGCAGTTTATTCGGGGGAAGCAATCAGCCCCAGCATTTT.

This clonotype has a count of ten or more. The chain has TRBV2 and TRBJ2-2; D remains ambiguous. Trimming stripped 1 base from V and 1 base from J, with 10 bases between. Germline CDR1 reads SNHLY; CDR2 reads FYNNEI. This CDR3 is 16 amino acids long. The CDR3: CASSEELGGNTGELFF. CDR3 sequence (DNA): TGTGCCAGCAGTGAAGAGCTAGGTGGGAACACCGGGGAGCTGTTTTTT.

This clonotype came up many times. V usage is TRBV4-1 and J usage is TRBJ2-1; D may be TRBD1 (5 bases). Per germline, CDR1 MGHRA and CDR2 YSYEKL. Deletions cut 2 bases from V and 6 bases from J, with 11 bases between. CDR3 length: 14 residues. CDR3 loop: CASSQLRQGNEQFF. CDR3 DNA sequence: TGCGCCAGCAGCCAACTTCGGCAGGGCAATGAGCAGTTCTTC.